Included here is one TCR beta chain sequence, with context. The CDR3 extends over 15 amino acids. V gave up 0 bases and J gave up 4 bases, with 12 bases separating them. The data belong to a study of blood T cell repertoires in COVID-19. On the study more broadly: There were acute and convalescent COVID-19 samples, and they came from the United States, Italy and Spain. From T cells, B-cell-depleted T cells, or PBMCs came the material, which was cDNA or gDNA.

Here immunoSEQ multiplex PCR was the method, and the copy in TCRdb shows in-frame clones only, minus some. The sample has fewer than 250,000 clones, roughly 82% seen once; the top ten hold roughly 4.7%. Sequencing was done on a sample of peripheral blood. The TCR sequence derives from a woman aged 65 to 85 with acute or convalescent COVID-19. The chain uses TRBV23-1 and TRBJ1-2, with no clear D. TRBV23-1 falls under the ORF class, with uncertain function. CDR3 in amino acids: CASSQSFYGPYGYTF. The CDR3 DNA is TGCGCCAGCAGTCAATCGTTCTACGGTCCCTATGGCTACACCTTC.